These 30 T cell receptor beta chains were all obtained from the same sample, sequenced in a study of CD8 T cells in Susac syndrome. Reverse transcription of roughly 0.5 to 1 ug RNA used random hexamers. TCRdb reanalysed the immunoSEQ multiplex PCR reads using MiXCR and keeps one entry per CDR3 protein. The sample has about 210,000 distinct CDR3 sequences, less than 95% seen once. The source material was CD4+ T cells from PBMCs. The receptors derive from a human donor with Susac syndrome.

V usage is TRBV19 and J usage is TRBJ2-2; perhaps TRBD1 as D (5 bases). This CDR3 contains 12 residues. V lost 8 bases to trimming and J lost 1 base, with 5 bases between them. Looked up from germline, CDR1 is LNHDA and CDR2 is SQIVND (reference sequence). The CDR3 region is CASQGNTGELFF. CDR3 bases: TGTGCCAGTCAGGGGAACACCGGGGAGCTGTTTTTT.

The chain recombines TRBV12-3 or TRBV12-4 with TRBJ2-7, with no clear D. The CDR3 covers 16 residues. Trimming removed 5 bases from V and 0 bases from J, with 17 bases in between. In nucleotides, the CDR3 is TGTGCCAGCAGTCGCCGAGCTCAGACGAGCTCCTACGAGCAGTACTTC. Translated: CASSRRAQTSSYEQYF.

The V call is TRBV20-1, the J call TRBJ2-7; D call uncertain. CDR1 and CDR2 (germline): DFQATT, SNEGSKA (reference sequence). Trimming stripped 5 bases from V and 0 bases from J, with 11 bases between. This CDR3 region has 13 residues. The CDR3 DNA reads as TGCAGTGCTTTGGGCCCCGGCTCCTACGAGCAGTACTTC. Translation gives CSALGPGSYEQYF.

The chain combines TRBV20-1 with TRBJ2-1, with TRBD1 identical over 9 bases. This CDR3 is built from 12 residues. The V gene end was trimmed by 5 bases and the J gene end by 9 bases; junction bases not matched to a gene: 5. Germline-derived CDR1 and CDR2 are DFQATT and SNEGSKA (reference sequence). Written as DNA, the CDR3 is TGCAGTGCTGCGGACAGGGGATTTGAGCAGTTCTTC. Protein sequence: CSAADRGFEQFF.

V gene TRBV30 combines with J gene TRBJ2-3; D might be TRBD1 (6 bases). CDR1 and CDR2 (germline): GTSNPN, SVGIG (reference sequence). CDR3 size: 14 residues. Trimming left V 2 bases short and J 2 bases short, with 11 bases between. The CDR3 DNA reads as TGTGCCTGGAGTCGGGACACCTACACAGATACGCAGTATTTT. This translates into CAWSRDTYTDTQYF.

The genes are TRBV6-6 and TRBJ2-1, with TRBD2 matching over 7 bases. With 2 bases clipped from V and 5 bases from J, the junction kept 3 bases outside the gene matches. The CDR3 runs 14 residues. CDR1 and CDR2 (germline): MNHNY, SVGAGI (reference sequence). The CDR3 is CASSYGTMNNEQFF. The CDR3 DNA follows: TGTGCCAGCAGTTACGGGACTATGAACAATGAGCAGTTCTTC.

The chain recombines TRBV12-3 or TRBV12-4 with TRBJ2-2; 8 bases map to TRBD1. This CDR3 comprises 13 residues. J lost 6 bases, V lost 6 bases, and 3 bases had no gene match. This chain's CDR3 is CASSRRGPGELFF. The CDR3 coding sequence is TGTGCCAGCAGCCGCAGGGGGCCCGGGGAGCTGTTTTTT.

This chain connects TRBV19 to TRBJ1-2; a weak D match, TRBD1 (5 bases). This CDR3 has 15 residues. Deletions cut 7 bases from V and 2 bases from J, with 17 bases between. Germline V gene lookup returns CDR1 LNHDA and CDR2 SQIVND (reference sequence). CDR3 coding DNA: TGTGCCAGTACCAGCGGGGCGCTTACAAACTATGGCTACACCTTC. Translating gives CASTSGALTNYGYTF. The full variable domain, completed using reference TRBV19 and TRBJ1-2, is DGGITQSPKYLFRKEGQNVTLSCEQNLNHDAMYWYRQDPGQGLRLIYYSQIVNDFQKGDIAEGYSVSREKKESFPLTVTSAQKNPTAFYLCASTSGALTNYGYTFGSGTRLTVV.

The chain employs TRBV5-1 and TRBJ1-5, with D possibly TRBD1 on 5 matching bases. The V and J ends lost 4 bases and 9 bases respectively, with 20 bases between them. The CDR3 sequence is 15 residues long. Germline V gene sequence: CDR1 SGHRS, CDR2 YFSETQ. CDR3: CASSRWGDYGGPQHF. DNA of the CDR3: TGCGCCAGCAGCCGATGGGGGGACTACGGGGGGCCCCAGCATTTT.

The CDR3 is CATSRDPPGRYNQPQHF. Written as DNA, the CDR3 is TGTGCCACCAGCAGAGATCCACCGGGACGGTACAATCAGCCCCAGCATTTT. The chain carries TRBV15 and TRBJ1-5, with a possible D match to TRBD1 (5 bases). Germline CDR1 LNHNV, CDR2 YYDKDF (reference sequence). Trimming took 0 bases from V and 3 from J, leaving 15 bases between them. The CDR3 loop spans 17 amino acids.

The chain recombines TRBV11-1 with TRBJ1-1, with D possibly being TRBD1 (5 bases). With 8 bases removed from V and 0 bases from J, the gap between germline ends came to 7 bases. CDR1 SGHAT and CDR2 FQDESV come from the germline V gene (reference sequence). CDR3 size: 12 residues. CDR3 DNA: TGTGCCAGCGGGGGTTTGAACACTGAAGCTTTCTTT. Translation: CASGGLNTEAFF. The full variable domain, with the rest looked up from reference TRBV11-1 and TRBJ1-1, is EAEVAQSPRYKITEKSQAVAFWCDPISGHATLYWYRQILGQGPELLVQFQDESVVDDSQLPKDRFSAERLKGVDSTLKIQPAELGDSAMYLCASGGLNTEAFFGQGTRLTVV.

The chain recombines TRBV6-2 or TRBV6-3 with TRBJ2-2; tentatively, D is TRBD2 (6 bases). Trimming pared 7 bases from V and 7 bases from J, leaving 16 bases between. Germline CDR1 is MNHEY and CDR2 is SVGEGT. There are 14 residues in the CDR3. The CDR3 nucleotides read TGTGCCAGCAAACGAGACGGGGGTTACGGGGAGCTGTTTTTT. Its protein is CASKRDGGYGELFF.

The chain joins TRBV4-3 to TRBJ2-2; tentatively, D is TRBD1 (5 bases). The V and J ends lost 0 bases and 3 bases respectively, with 8 bases between them. The CDR3 has 15 residues. Germline CDR1 reads LGHNA; CDR2 reads YSLEER. In DNA form, the CDR3 reads TGCGCCAGCAGCCAAGAGTCACAGGACACCGGGGAGCTGTTTTTT. Translated: CASSQESQDTGELFF.

The V gene is TRBV6-5, the J gene TRBJ1-5; D unclear. The germline gives CDR1 MNHEY, CDR2 SVGAGI. This CDR3 region has 13 residues. V dropped 7 bases and J dropped 4 bases, with 11 bases sitting between them. The CDR3 sequence is CASTRDSNQPQHF. The DNA for the CDR3 is TGTGCCAGCACCCGGGATTCAAATCAGCCCCAGCATTTT.

J is TRBJ1-5 and V is TRBV4-3, with 12 bases lining up with TRBD1. Germline values: CDR1 LGHNA, CDR2 YSLEER. The CDR3 consists of 19 residues. J was trimmed by 5 bases and V by 0 bases; bases with no gene match: 11. The CDR3 DNA follows: TGCGCCAGCAGCCAAGAACTCCCAACTGGGACAGGGGGCTATCAGCCCCAGCATTTT. This codes for CASSQELPTGTGGYQPQHF.

The chain employs TRBV18 and TRBJ2-7; 8 positions match TRBD1. V trimming: 5 bases; J trimming: 4 bases; junction bases outside the gene matches: 4. Per the germline V gene, CDR1 is KGHSH and CDR2 is LQKENI. The length of the CDR3 is 13 residues. CDR3 nucleotides: TGTGCCAGCTCAGCGGGACAGGAGTACGAGCAGTACTTC. This codes for CASSAGQEYEQYF.

The chain carries TRBV30 and TRBJ2-6, with D hard to call. The CDR3 loop spans 13 amino acids. V was pared by 0 bases and J by 2 bases, with 2 bases between. Germline assignment: CDR1 GTSNPN and CDR2 SVGIG (reference sequence). The CDR3 region has the DNA TGTGCCTGGAGTGTAGCTGGGGCCAACGTCCTGACTTTC. Translation: CAWSVAGANVLTF.

Only a few counts were recorded for this clonotype. The rearrangement joins TRBV20-1 to TRBJ2-1; D unresolved. This CDR3 is 11 amino acids long. The V end was cut by 2 bases, the J end by 13 bases, with 12 bases between. Germline V gene sequence: CDR1 DFQATT, CDR2 SNEGSKA (reference sequence). The CDR3 is CSARHSQSQFF. DNA for the CDR3: TGCAGTGCTAGACACTCTCAATCCCAGTTCTTC.

J is TRBJ1-5 and V is TRBV4-2; D remains unclear. The V gene lost 0 bases and the J gene lost 4 bases, with 7 bases spanning the gap. Germline lookup yields CDR1 LGHNA and CDR2 YNFKEQ. There are 14 residues in the CDR3. The CDR3 spells CASSQDTANQPQHF. DNA of the CDR3: TGTGCCAGCAGCCAAGATACAGCGAATCAGCCCCAGCATTTT.

The chain employs TRBV6-1 and TRBJ1-1, with D possibly TRBD1 on 6 matching bases. Per the germline V gene, CDR1 is MNHNS and CDR2 is SASEGT. V lost 0 bases, J lost 3 bases, and 20 bases lay in between. This CDR3 is built from 18 residues. CDR3 region: CASSEALPGGAMDTEAFF. CDR3 DNA: TGTGCCAGCAGTGAAGCCCTCCCCGGGGGCGCTATGGACACTGAAGCTTTCTTT.

The V gene is TRBV28, the J gene TRBJ2-3; D remains unclear. CDR3 length: 13 residues. The germline V gene encodes CDR1 MDHEN and CDR2 SYDVKM. Trimming left V 6 bases short and J 10 bases short, with 17 bases between. CDR3 nucleotides: TGTGCCAGCAGCCCCGGGCCCCAACGGTCGCAGTATTTT. Translated: CASSPGPQRSQYF. The full variable domain, its missing parts supplied by reference TRBV28 and TRBJ2-3, is DVKVTQSSRYLVKRTGEKVFLECVQDMDHENMFWYRQDPGLGLRLIYFSYDVKMKEKGDIPEGYSVSREKKERFSLILESASTNQTSMYLCASSPGPQRSQYFGPGTRLTVL.

In its sample, this clonotype was seen a few times. The CDR3 coding sequence is TGCAGCGCAGTAGGGTGGCAGCGGGGCACTGAAGCTTTCTTT. Amino acid sequence: CSAVGWQRGTEAFF. The V and J genes are TRBV29-1 and TRBJ1-1; D gene unclear. Trimming cost V 7 bases and J 4 bases, with 19 bases left between them. CDR3 length equals 14 residues. Looked up from germline, CDR1 is SQVTM and CDR2 is ANQGSEA.

The gene calls are TRBV9 and TRBJ1-4; D is possibly TRBD1 (6 bases). Trimming removed 0 bases at V and 7 bases at J, with 7 bases between. Germline V CDR1 and CDR2: SGDLS, YYNGEE. The CDR3 sequence is 13 residues long. The CDR3, as DNA: TGTGCCAGCAGCGTAGGGGGGCGTGAAAAACTGTTTTTT. Translated: CASSVGGREKLFF.

This clonotype has only one observation. The CDR3 here is CASSGMTGGHQPQHF. The CDR3 DNA reads TGTGCCAGCAGTGGGATGACAGGGGGCCATCAGCCCCAGCATTTT. This rearrangement joins TRBV2 to TRBJ1-5, with TRBD1 identical over 10 bases. V lost 4 bases to trimming and J lost 5 bases; unmatched junction nucleotides: 5. Germline V lookup: CDR1 SNHLY, CDR2 FYNNEI. CDR3 size: 15 residues.

This clonotype was recorded once. This chain joins TRBV3-1 and TRBJ2-1; D is unresolved. Germline lookup yields CDR1 LGHDT and CDR2 YNNKEL (reference sequence). This CDR3 comprises 15 residues. V was shortened by 1 base and J by 0 bases, with 7 bases between the two germline ends. CDR3 sequence (DNA): TGTGCCAGCAGCCAAGCCCCCAGCTCCTACAATGAGCAGTTCTTC. Translating gives CASSQAPSSYNEQFF.

The V gene is TRBV14, the J gene TRBJ2-7; the D gene is possibly TRBD2 (6 bases). This CDR3 is 15 amino acids long. Looked up from germline, CDR1 is SGHDN and CDR2 is FVKESK. V shed 0 bases and J shed 8 bases, with 17 bases lying between them. The CDR3 is CASSQEMGGPAQQYF. CDR3 coding DNA: TGTGCCAGCAGCCAAGAAATGGGAGGTCCCGCGCAGCAGTACTTC.

This rearrangement joins TRBV29-1 to TRBJ2-7; 8 bases are shared with TRBD1. The junction had 4 bases not matched to a gene; V was cut back by 1 base and J by 5 bases. From germline, CDR1 is SQVTM and CDR2 ANQGSEA. This CDR3 has 13 residues. CDR3 bases: TGCAGCGTTGAAGGGGCAGGGGGCCACGAGCAGTACTTC. This translates into CSVEGAGGHEQYF.

The V and J genes are TRBV5-1 and TRBJ2-5, with 10 bases identical to TRBD2. Germline values: CDR1 SGHRS, CDR2 YFSETQ. The CDR3 covers 17 residues. The V gene end was trimmed by 3 bases and the J gene end by 0 bases; junction bases not matched to a gene: 8. The CDR3 reads CASSSGASGGYQETQYF. CDR3 DNA: TGCGCCAGCAGCTCAGGGGCTAGCGGGGGTTACCAAGAGACCCAGTACTTC.

This sequence joins TRBV30 and TRBJ1-3; D gene uncertain. The CDR3 is 13 amino acids. The V gene lost 2 bases and the J gene lost 3 bases, with 8 bases spanning the gap. Germline assignment: CDR1 GTSNPN and CDR2 SVGIG (reference sequence). CDR3 in amino acids: CAWSPTHGNTIYF. For the CDR3, the DNA is TGTGCCTGGAGTCCAACACATGGAAACACCATATATTTT.

This chain links TRBV20-1 with TRBJ1-5; D might be TRBD1 (6 bases). Looked up from germline, CDR1 is DFQATT and CDR2 is SNEGSKA (reference sequence). The V and J ends lost 5 bases and 1 base respectively, with 18 bases between them. The CDR3 runs 16 residues. The CDR3 nucleotides read TGCAGTGCTCTTGGTCCAGGGGAGATGAGCAATCAGCCCCAGCATTTT. Protein sequence: CSALGPGEMSNQPQHF.